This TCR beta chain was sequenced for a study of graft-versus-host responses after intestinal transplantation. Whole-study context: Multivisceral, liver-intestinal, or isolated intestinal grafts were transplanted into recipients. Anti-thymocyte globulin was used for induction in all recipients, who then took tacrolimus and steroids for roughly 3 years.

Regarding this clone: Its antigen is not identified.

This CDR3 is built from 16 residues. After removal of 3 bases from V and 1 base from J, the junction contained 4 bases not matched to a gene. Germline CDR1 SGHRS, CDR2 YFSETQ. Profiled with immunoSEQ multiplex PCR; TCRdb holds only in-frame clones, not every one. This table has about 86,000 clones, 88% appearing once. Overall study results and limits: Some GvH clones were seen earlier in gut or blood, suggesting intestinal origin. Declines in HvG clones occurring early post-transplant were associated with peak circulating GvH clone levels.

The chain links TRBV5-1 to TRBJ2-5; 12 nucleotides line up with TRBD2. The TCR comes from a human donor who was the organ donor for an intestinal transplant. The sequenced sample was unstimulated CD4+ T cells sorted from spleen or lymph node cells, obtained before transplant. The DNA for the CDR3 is TGCGCCAGCAGCTCCCTGACTAGCGGGGGCCAAGAGACCCAGTACTTC. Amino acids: CASSSLTSGGQETQYF. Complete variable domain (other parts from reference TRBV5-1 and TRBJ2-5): KAGVTQTPRYLIKTRGQQVTLSCSPISGHRSVSWYQQTPGQGLQFLFEYFSETQRNKGNFPGRFSGRQFSNSRSEMNVSTLELGDSALYLCASSSLTSGGQETQYFGPGTRLLVL.